The present T cell receptor (beta chain) was sequenced within a study of radiotherapy plus CTLA-4 blockade in lung cancer. Profiling relied on immunoSEQ multiplex PCR, and the TCRdb table lists in-frame clones only, not all of them. The sample carries about 98,000 clones, approximately 85% recorded once. The germline CDR1 and CDR2 sequences are SGDLS and YYNGEE. The CDR3 covers 16 residues. The V end lost 3 bases, the J end lost 4 bases, and 17 bases lay between the germline ends. Alongside CTLA-4 blockade with ipilimumab, patients with chemo-refractory metastatic non-small-cell lung cancer received focal radiation.

The V and J genes are TRBV9 and TRBJ1-3; D gene ambiguous. The source was peripheral blood, collected from a patient treated with radiotherapy plus ipilimumab. The receptor was isolated from a human donor with non-small cell lung cancer who had a partial response to radiotherapy plus ipilimumab. The CDR3 protein is CASSERSLVSGNTIYF. The CDR3 DNA follows: TGTGCCAGCAGCGAGAGGTCCCTTGTATCCGGAAACACCATATATTTT.